Included here is one T cell receptor beta chain sequence, with context. The antigen remains undetermined. These data belong to a study of T cell responses to AZD1222 COVID-19 vaccine. The CDR3 consists of 16 residues. The germline V gene encodes CDR1 MNHEY and CDR2 SVGEGT. Trimming took 5 bases from V and 6 from J, leaving 23 bases between them. Clones were read by immunoSEQ multiplex PCR, and TCRdb kept only the in-frame ones, dropping some. The repertoire holds over 100,000 clones, with almost 85% as singletons. Study results and limitations: At baseline, just a handful of AZD1222 recipients tested seropositive. Spike-specific TCR breadth rose after two AZD1222 doses, and depth rose as well. Among vaccine-associated CD4 TCRs, coverage spanned spike, with dominance at 160-218 and 743-854.

The material sequenced was peripheral blood, taken 28 days after the second dose of the MenACWY control vaccine. The V and J genes are TRBV6-2 or TRBV6-3 and TRBJ2-7, with D possibly TRBD2 on 6 matching bases. This clonotype originated in an adult who received the MenACWY meningococcal vaccine as a control. CDR3 loop: CASSLVPYKGLREQYF. CDR3 sequence (DNA): TGTGCCAGCAGTCTCGTTCCATACAAAGGACTACGCGAGCAGTACTTC.